This TCR beta chain was captured by sequencing in a study of T cell changes during pregnancy in multiple sclerosis. The repertoire was sequenced with immunoSEQ multiplex PCR; TCRdb's copy has only in-frame clones and lacks some. The table records about 40,000 clones, under 95% of them present only once. Material: CD8+ T cells from peripheral blood mononuclear cells, obtained in the first trimester of pregnancy. The sequence came from a female donor with multiple sclerosis, enrolled in a pregnancy study.

The CDR3 loop is CASSSGQGAYNSPLHF. CDR3 coding DNA: TGTGCCAGCAGTTCAGGACAGGGTGCTTATAATTCACCCCTCCACTTT. The chain has TRBV27 and TRBJ1-6; 8 bases are a match to TRBD1. The CDR3 consists of 16 residues. Germline CDR1 MNHEY, CDR2 SMNVEV (reference sequence). V lost 4 bases and J lost 4; bases outside the gene matches: 6.